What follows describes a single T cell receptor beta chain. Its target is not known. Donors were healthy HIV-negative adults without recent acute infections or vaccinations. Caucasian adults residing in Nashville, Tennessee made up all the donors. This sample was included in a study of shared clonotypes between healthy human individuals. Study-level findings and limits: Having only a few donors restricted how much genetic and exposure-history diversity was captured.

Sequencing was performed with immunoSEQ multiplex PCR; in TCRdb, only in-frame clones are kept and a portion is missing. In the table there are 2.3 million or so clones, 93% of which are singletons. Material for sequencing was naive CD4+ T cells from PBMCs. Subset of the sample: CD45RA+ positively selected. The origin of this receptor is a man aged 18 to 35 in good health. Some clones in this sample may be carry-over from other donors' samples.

The CDR3 region has the DNA TGTGCCAGCAGCCGGAAACTGAACACCGGGGAGCTGTTTTTT. It is translated as CASSRKLNTGELFF. The chain recombines TRBV6-5 with TRBJ2-2; no firm D call. This CDR3 is 14 amino acids long. The V gene lost 6 bases and the J gene lost 1 base, with 9 bases spanning the gap. CDR1 is MNHEY, CDR2 SVGAGI, per germline.